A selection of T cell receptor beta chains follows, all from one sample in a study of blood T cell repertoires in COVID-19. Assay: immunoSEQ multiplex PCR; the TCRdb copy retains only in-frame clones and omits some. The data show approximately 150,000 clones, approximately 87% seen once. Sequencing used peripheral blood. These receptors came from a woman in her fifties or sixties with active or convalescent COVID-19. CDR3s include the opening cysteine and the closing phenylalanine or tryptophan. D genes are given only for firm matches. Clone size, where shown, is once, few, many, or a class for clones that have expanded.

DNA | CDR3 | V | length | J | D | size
TGTGCCAGCAGCACCTACGGAAGACAGGCATATAATGAAAAACTGTTTTTT | CASSTYGRQAYNEKLFF | TRBV7-6 | 17 | TRBJ1-4 | . | .
TGTGCCAGCAGTTTGGGACTAATCAATGAGCAGTTCTTC | CASSLGLINEQFF | TRBV12-3/TRBV12-4 | 13 | TRBJ2-1 | TRBD2 | medium-sized
TGTGCCAGCAGCTTAGTGGCGGAGGCTGGCTACACCTTC | CASSLVAEAGYTF | TRBV7-2 | 13 | TRBJ1-2 | . | once
TGTGCCAGCATGGGGCAACTCAACACTGAAGCTTTCTTT | CASMGQLNTEAFF | TRBV27 | 13 | TRBJ1-1 | . | .
TGCAGCGTTGCGACAGGGGTATTGAACACTGAAGCTTTCTTT | CSVATGVLNTEAFF | TRBV29-1 | 14 | TRBJ1-1 | TRBD1 | .
TGCGCCAGCAGTCACCCTTGGAGCTCCTACAATGAGCAGTTCTTC | CASSHPWSSYNEQFF | TRBV23-1 | 15 | TRBJ2-1 | . | .
TGTGCCAGCAGTGAGGGGCGGCCCACCGGGGAGCTGTTTTTT | CASSEGRPTGELFF | TRBV2 | 14 | TRBJ2-2 | . | .
TGTGCCAGCAGCTTGTCGGGAGGGCCTGTAGATACGCAGTATTTT | CASSLSGGPVDTQYF | TRBV5-4 | 15 | TRBJ2-3 | TRBD2 | .
TGTGCCACCAGTGATTGGGACAGGGGTGAGCAGTACTTC | CATSDWDRGEQYF | TRBV24-1 | 13 | TRBJ2-7 | TRBD1 | .
TGTGCCAGCGCTAGCGGATACAATGAGCAGTTCTTC | CASASGYNEQFF | TRBV7-3 | 12 | TRBJ2-1 | TRBD2 | .
TGTGCCTGGAGTTTAGGGGGCACGGCTCTGGTTAGGATCACAGATACGCAGTATTTT | CAWSLGGTALVRITDTQYF | TRBV30 | 19 | TRBJ2-3 | TRBD1 | once
TGTGCCAGCAGTCGCCCGGGGGCGGGGGGCCTCTTT | CASSRPGAGGLF | TRBV28 | 12 | TRBJ1-1 | . | .
TGTGCCTGGAGGCGAGGGGACAGGCCTAATTCACCCCTCCACTTT | CAWRRGDRPNSPLHF | TRBV30 | 15 | TRBJ1-6 | TRBD1 | .
TGTGCCAGCACCCTTCTAGCGTCTATAGATACGCAGTATTTT | CASTLLASIDTQYF | TRBV7-2 | 14 | TRBJ2-3 | . | .
TGTGCCAGCAGCGAGACCGGGACAGGGGATCAGCCCCAGCATTTT | CASSETGTGDQPQHF | TRBV9 | 15 | TRBJ1-5 | TRBD1 | .
TGCGCCAGCAGCTCGACGGCGGGCGGGGAAAAACTGTTTTTT | CASSSTAGGEKLFF | TRBV5-1 | 14 | TRBJ1-4 | . | .
TGTGCCAGCAGCTTGGATTGGGGGCGCGGTGGCTACACCTTC | CASSLDWGRGGYTF | TRBV5-4 | 14 | TRBJ1-2 | . | few
TGTGCCAGCGAGGGCTCCTACAATGAGCAGTTCTTC | CASEGSYNEQFF | TRBV2 | 12 | TRBJ2-1 | . | .
TGCGCCAGCAGCTTGGTAGCGGGTGGGGGGGCTGAAGCTTTCTTT | CASSLVAGGGAEAFF | TRBV5-1 | 15 | TRBJ1-1 | . | .
TGTGCCAGCAGCCAAGATCGGGGGGCTGGCTACACCTTC | CASSQDRGAGYTF | TRBV3-1/TRBV3-2 | 13 | TRBJ1-2 | . | .
TGTGCCTGGAGTTTACAGGGAGGGCGCAATCAGCCCCAGCATTTT | CAWSLQGGRNQPQHF | TRBV30 | 15 | TRBJ1-5 | . | .
TGTGCCAGCAGTTACGGGGGGGGTTCGAATCAGCCCCAGCATTTT | CASSYGGGSNQPQHF | TRBV6-2/TRBV6-3 | 15 | TRBJ1-5 | . | .
TGTGCCAGTAGTCATGGGACTAGCGGCCCGTATGAGCAGTTCTTC | CASSHGTSGPYEQFF | TRBV19 | 15 | TRBJ2-1 | TRBD2 | .
TGTGCCAGCAGCTTAGCAAGCGGGGTGTACAATGAGCAGTTCTTC | CASSLASGVYNEQFF | TRBV11-2 | 15 | TRBJ2-1 | TRBD2 | .
TGTGCCAGTGAGGACAGGGGAAGCTCCTACGAGCAGTACTTC | CASEDRGSSYEQYF | TRBV28 | 14 | TRBJ2-7 | TRBD1 | once
TGTGCCAGCAGCTCCGACAGGGGCTACTCCTACGAGCAGTACTTC | CASSSDRGYSYEQYF | TRBV6-5 | 15 | TRBJ2-7 | TRBD1 | many
TGTGCCAGCAGCCGTACACTAGCCTCGAGCTCCTACAATGAGCAGTTCTTC | CASSRTLASSSYNEQFF | TRBV3-1/TRBV3-2 | 17 | TRBJ2-1 | . | .
TGCGCCAGCAACCGGGGGGGAGCAGGGGCCGAGCAGTACTTC | CASNRGGAGAEQYF | TRBV5-1 | 14 | TRBJ2-7 | TRBD2 | .
TGTGCCTGGACCATAGGACAGACGAACTCTGGAAACACCATATATTTT | CAWTIGQTNSGNTIYF | TRBV30 | 16 | TRBJ1-3 | . | .
TGTGCCTGGAGGGGCTTTGGCTACACCTTC | CAWRGFGYTF | TRBV30 | 10 | TRBJ1-2 | . | .
TGCGCCAGCAGCAATCCGGGGGACACTGAAGCTTTCTTT | CASSNPGDTEAFF | TRBV5-1 | 13 | TRBJ1-1 | . | few
TGCAGTGCTAGTCAAACGGAGGGCACTGAAGCTTTCTTT | CSASQTEGTEAFF | TRBV20-1 | 13 | TRBJ1-1 | . | .
TGTGCCAGTAGATCGGGGAGTCCCTCCTACGAGCAGTACTTC | CASRSGSPSYEQYF | TRBV19 | 14 | TRBJ2-7 | . | .
TGCAGTGCTAGTACCACCCACACCATTAAGGGCGGGGAGTACAATGAGCAGTTCTTC | CSASTTHTIKGGEYNEQFF | TRBV20-1 | 19 | TRBJ2-1 | . | .
TGTGCCAGCAGTTTGGCCGGGACAGGGGGCCTAAACATTCAGTACTTC | CASSLAGTGGLNIQYF | TRBV28 | 16 | TRBJ2-4 | TRBD1 | .
TGTGCCTGCCGGGATCCGTCTGGCTACACCTTC | CACRDPSGYTF | TRBV30 | 11 | TRBJ1-2 | . | .
TGTGCCAGCGTCCGGGACAGGGTTAACTACGAGCAGTACTTC | CASVRDRVNYEQYF | TRBV6-5 | 14 | TRBJ2-7 | TRBD1 | once
TGTGCCAGCAGTGACGACAGGGCCACCCTCCACAATGAGCAGTTCTTC | CASSDDRATLHNEQFF | TRBV6-4 | 16 | TRBJ2-1 | TRBD1 | .
TGTGCCAGCTCACCACAGGGAGCCGAGCAGTACTTC | CASSPQGAEQYF | TRBV18 | 12 | TRBJ2-7 | . | .
TGTGCCAGCAGCTCGGGACAGGGGGTCTATGGCTACACCTTC | CASSSGQGVYGYTF | TRBV5-5 | 14 | TRBJ1-2 | TRBD1 | few
TGTGCCAGCACCCCGTCCCCCCAGGGTAATTCACCCCTCCACTTT | CASTPSPQGNSPLHF | TRBV28 | 15 | TRBJ1-6 | . | .
TGTGCCAGCAGTTCACAGGCTGAAAAACTGTTTTTT | CASSSQAEKLFF | TRBV7-9 | 12 | TRBJ1-4 | . | .
TGTGCCAGCAGCCAATTAGCGGGGGGGCCGAACACCGGGGAGCTGTTTTTT | CASSQLAGGPNTGELFF | TRBV7-2 | 17 | TRBJ2-2 | TRBD2 | .
TGTGCCACCAGCAGACAACGGGGATACGAGCAGTACTTC | CATSRQRGYEQYF | TRBV15 | 13 | TRBJ2-7 | . | .
TGTGCCACCAGTGATTTCGAGAATTCACCCCTCCACTTT | CATSDFENSPLHF | TRBV24-1 | 13 | TRBJ1-6 | . | .
TGTGCCAGCAGGGACACAGGGGGCAACACCGGGGAGCTGTTTTTT | CASRDTGGNTGELFF | TRBV28 | 15 | TRBJ2-2 | TRBD1 | once
TGTGCCAGCAGCCCTCGGACAGGGGAAAATTCACCCCTCCACTTT | CASSPRTGENSPLHF | TRBV7-8 | 15 | TRBJ1-6 | TRBD1 | .
TGTGCCAGCAGCTTAGGATTGGGCTCGACAGATACGCAGTATTTT | CASSLGLGSTDTQYF | TRBV11-2 | 15 | TRBJ2-3 | . | .
TGCGCCAGCAGCTCTGACAGGGGTTCCTACAATGAGCAGTTCTTC | CASSSDRGSYNEQFF | TRBV5-1 | 15 | TRBJ2-1 | TRBD1 | .
TGTGCCAGCAGTTTAATAACTAGCGGGGGGGCAATCGGGACTGAGCAGTTCTTC | CASSLITSGGAIGTEQFF | TRBV28 | 18 | TRBJ2-1 | TRBD2 | .
TGTGCCTGGAGTGATCCCCAGGGACTGTACACTGAAGCTTTCTTT | CAWSDPQGLYTEAFF | TRBV30 | 15 | TRBJ1-1 | . | .
TGTGCCAGCAGTTCCCCCGACGTGGGGCTCTATGGCTACACCTTC | CASSSPDVGLYGYTF | TRBV28 | 15 | TRBJ1-2 | . | once
TGTGCCAGCAGCTTCGCCGGTACCGCTCTGGGAAACACCATATATTTT | CASSFAGTALGNTIYF | TRBV11-1 | 16 | TRBJ1-3 | . | .
TGTGCCAGCAGCCAAGTCAGTATGAACACTGAAGCTTTCTTT | CASSQVSMNTEAFF | TRBV3-1/TRBV3-2 | 14 | TRBJ1-1 | . | .
TGTGCCAGCAGCCCCGTGGAGCGGAGCCGCTACGAGCAGTACTTC | CASSPVERSRYEQYF | TRBV27 | 15 | TRBJ2-7 | . | .
TGCGCCAGCAGCTCCTGGGAGAACTATGGCTACACCTTC | CASSSWENYGYTF | TRBV5-1 | 13 | TRBJ1-2 | . | .
TGTGCCAGCAGCTCCGGGACACCTAGCACAGATACGCAGTATTTT | CASSSGTPSTDTQYF | TRBV5-4 | 15 | TRBJ2-3 | . | .
TGTGCCAGCAGCTTATCAGGAGGGACTGAAGCTTTCTTT | CASSLSGGTEAFF | TRBV7-2 | 13 | TRBJ1-1 | . | .
TGTGCCAGCAGTTCGGTCCCATCGGGGGATGGCTACACCTTC | CASSSVPSGDGYTF | TRBV28 | 14 | TRBJ1-2 | . | .